The rows below give T cell receptor beta chains drawn from one sample of a study of T cell responses to AZD1222 COVID-19 vaccine. Only in-frame clones appear in the TCRdb table, and some are missing; sequencing was by immunoSEQ multiplex PCR. This table holds around 130,000 clones, approximately 85% found once. This sample comprised peripheral blood, obtained on day 0 of AZD1222 vaccination. The receptors here all came from an adult in good health. Each CDR3 is given with its conserved first and last residue. The D gene is left open where the match is weak.

CDR3: CASSTEGSSPLHF
D: .
J: TRBJ1-6
V: TRBV6-1
length: 13

CDR3: CASSPRTSGGTDTQYF
D: TRBD2
J: TRBJ2-3
V: TRBV18
length: 16

CDR3: CASSPTLAGGTYNEQFF
D: TRBD2
J: TRBJ2-1
V: TRBV4-1
length: 17

CDR3: CASKGQGFYGYTF
D: .
J: TRBJ1-2
V: TRBV19
length: 13

CDR3: CASSSGVSFQPQHF
D: .
J: TRBJ1-5
V: TRBV5-8
length: 14

CDR3: CASSEEGQGLRTEAFF
D: TRBD1
J: TRBJ1-1
V: TRBV6-1
length: 16

CDR3: CASSQDRVDIQYF
D: TRBD1
J: TRBJ2-4
V: TRBV6-5
length: 13

CDR3: CASSERGNSPLHF
D: .
J: TRBJ1-6
V: TRBV25-1
length: 13

CDR3: CASNPSGTTDTQYF
D: TRBD2
J: TRBJ2-3
V: TRBV2
length: 14

CDR3: CASSQGATGGYTF
D: .
J: TRBJ1-2
V: TRBV3-1/TRBV3-2
length: 13

CDR3: CASGLAGGPSTDTQYF
D: TRBD2
J: TRBJ2-3
V: TRBV28
length: 16

CDR3: CASSLAGDRPYEQYF
D: TRBD1
J: TRBJ2-7
V: TRBV11-3
length: 15

CDR3: CASSSSPGGELFF
D: .
J: TRBJ2-2
V: TRBV5-1
length: 13

CDR3: CAISESGGNQPQHF
D: .
J: TRBJ1-5
V: TRBV10-3
length: 14

CDR3: CAISELGSGRAGNEQFF
D: TRBD2
J: TRBJ2-1
V: TRBV10-3
length: 17

CDR3: CASSSTGTVTTGELFF
D: TRBD1
J: TRBJ2-2
V: TRBV6-2/TRBV6-3
length: 16

CDR3: CASSSQAGGSYEQYF
D: TRBD1
J: TRBJ2-7
V: TRBV11-3
length: 15

CDR3: CATSDGNQPQHF
D: .
J: TRBJ1-5
V: TRBV24-1
length: 12

CDR3: CASSLEFTVSGNTIYF
D: .
J: TRBJ1-3
V: TRBV5-1
length: 16

CDR3: CASSIDFGGRVNTEAFF
D: .
J: TRBJ1-1
V: TRBV19
length: 17

CDR3: CASSEGRLTGYGYTF
D: .
J: TRBJ1-2
V: TRBV6-1
length: 15

CDR3: CASSPRSSWSPLHF
D: .
J: TRBJ1-6
V: TRBV7-2
length: 14

CDR3: CASSLWGYPVTEAFF
D: .
J: TRBJ1-1
V: TRBV5-6
length: 15

CDR3: CASGKQGNQPQHF
D: .
J: TRBJ1-5
V: TRBV3-1/TRBV3-2
length: 13

CDR3: CASSLAMTGVYNEQFF
D: TRBD1
J: TRBJ2-1
V: TRBV7-6
length: 16

CDR3: CASSPRTSGPRTQYF
D: TRBD2
J: TRBJ2-3
V: TRBV11-3
length: 15

CDR3: CASSPPRDRDGYTF
D: TRBD1
J: TRBJ1-2
V: TRBV11-2
length: 14

CDR3: CASSLVGGFTDTQYF
D: .
J: TRBJ2-3
V: TRBV11-3
length: 15

CDR3: CASSQLGANEQYF
D: .
J: TRBJ2-7
V: TRBV5-1
length: 13

CDR3: CASPLTRTGGVGNQPQHF
D: TRBD1
J: TRBJ1-5
V: TRBV5-1
length: 18

CDR3: CASSAKSVGSYEQYF
D: .
J: TRBJ2-7
V: TRBV7-9
length: 15

CDR3: CASSIRTGGGKLFF
D: TRBD1
J: TRBJ1-4
V: TRBV19
length: 14

CDR3: CASSRDRASQLFF
D: TRBD1
J: TRBJ1-4
V: TRBV18
length: 13

CDR3: CATSGGGTRSNQPQHF
D: .
J: TRBJ1-5
V: TRBV24-1
length: 16

CDR3: CASSPPGTGEQYF
D: TRBD1
J: TRBJ2-7
V: TRBV18
length: 13

CDR3: CASSLRTGLDEQFF
D: TRBD1
J: TRBJ2-1
V: TRBV4-3
length: 14

CDR3: CASSQARGLGSYEQYF
D: .
J: TRBJ2-7
V: TRBV14
length: 16

CDR3: CASTKTLTGGVDEAFF
D: TRBD1
J: TRBJ1-1
V: TRBV5-1
length: 16

CDR3: CASSEPGVGKETQYF
D: .
J: TRBJ2-5
V: TRBV25-1
length: 15

CDR3: CASSLGQNNSPLHF
D: .
J: TRBJ1-6
V: TRBV18
length: 14

CDR3: CASSQEGSTDTQYF
D: .
J: TRBJ2-3
V: TRBV3-1/TRBV3-2
length: 14

CDR3: CASRVSGTSTDTQYF
D: .
J: TRBJ2-3
V: TRBV5-4
length: 15

CDR3: CASSETTGENSPLHF
D: TRBD1
J: TRBJ1-6
V: TRBV5-1
length: 15

CDR3: CSVGGYTF
D: .
J: TRBJ1-2
V: TRBV20-1
length: 8

CDR3: CASSPRAPGTTEAFF
D: .
J: TRBJ1-1
V: TRBV18
length: 15

CDR3: CASSFWGPTDTQYF
D: .
J: TRBJ2-3
V: TRBV7-2
length: 14

CDR3: CASSQPLNRDRVVCTNEKLFF
D: TRBD1
J: TRBJ1-4
V: TRBV3-1/TRBV3-2
length: 21

CDR3: CASSLAGTNTGELFF
D: .
J: TRBJ2-2
V: TRBV18
length: 15

CDR3: CASSQANRRGALVSSPLHF
D: .
J: TRBJ1-6
V: TRBV3-1/TRBV3-2
length: 19

CDR3: CASREGWGTDTIYF
D: TRBD1
J: TRBJ1-3
V: TRBV9
length: 14

CDR3: CASSLGTVRKAFF
D: TRBD1
J: TRBJ1-1
V: TRBV27
length: 13

CDR3: CASSQGEWNGRETQYF
D: .
J: TRBJ2-5
V: TRBV4-2
length: 16

CDR3: CASTTRQGNSPLHF
D: .
J: TRBJ1-6
V: TRBV10-2
length: 14

CDR3: CSARAALEQYF
D: .
J: TRBJ2-7
V: TRBV20-1
length: 11